Here is one T cell receptor beta chain with its context. Its antigen is not known. This entry belongs to a study of T cells after yellow fever vaccination. TCRdb passed the 5' RACE reads through MiXCR, listing each CDR3 protein once. Among 500,000 to 650,000 distinct CDR3 sequences listed, less than 20% were seen once. Study results and caveats: Detected again after the booster were most primary-vaccination clones, at nearly 97% CD4 and nearly 90% CD8. Weaker in magnitude, the secondary response showed a faster peak on day 5 versus 15.

Looked up from germline, CDR1 is GTSNPN and CDR2 is SVGIG (reference sequence). The V gene lost 0 bases and the J gene lost 2 bases, with 7 bases spanning the gap. The CDR3 runs to 14 residues. The chain is built from TRBV30 and TRBJ1-4, with D possibly matching TRBD1 (5 bases). The sequence was collected from a man aged 18 to 35 who received the YFV17D yellow fever vaccine. The source material was PBMCs, sampled 5 days after the first yellow fever vaccination. CDR3 protein: CAWSVWGTNEKLFF. In DNA, the CDR3 is TGTGCCTGGAGTGTATGGGGGACTAATGAAAAACTGTTTTTT.